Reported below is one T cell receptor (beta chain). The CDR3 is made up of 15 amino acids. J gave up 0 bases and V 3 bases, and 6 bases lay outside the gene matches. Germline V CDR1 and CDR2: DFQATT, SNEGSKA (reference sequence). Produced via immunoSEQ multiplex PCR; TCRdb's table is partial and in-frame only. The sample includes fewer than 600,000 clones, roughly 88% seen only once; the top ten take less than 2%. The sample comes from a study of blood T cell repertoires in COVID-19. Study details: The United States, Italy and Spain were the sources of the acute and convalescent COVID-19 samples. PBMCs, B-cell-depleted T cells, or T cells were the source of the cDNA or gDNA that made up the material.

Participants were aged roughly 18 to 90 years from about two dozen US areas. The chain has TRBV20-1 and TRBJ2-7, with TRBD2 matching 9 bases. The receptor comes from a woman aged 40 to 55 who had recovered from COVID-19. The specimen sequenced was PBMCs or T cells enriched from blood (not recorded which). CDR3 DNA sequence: TGCAGTGCTAGTTTGACTAGCGGCTACTCCTACGAGCAGTACTTC. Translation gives CSASLTSGYSYEQYF.